The 16 T cell receptor beta chains reported below all come from one sample, sequenced in a study of human T cells and chemical hapten exposure. One entry per CDR3 protein, called by TCRdb with MiXCR from the RACE reads. The table lists roughly 120,000 distinct CDR3 sequences, approximately 8.3% of them singletons. Noted time point: healthy volunteer bleed at 2 weeks. The starting material, unfractionated whole blood, was used for total RNA extraction. Specimen: whole blood. These receptors all come from a male donor in good health. Some clones in this sample may be carry-over from other donors' samples.

The chain carries TRBV3-1 and TRBJ2-1; 10 bases are a match to TRBD1. This CDR3 region has 16 residues. Germline V gene sequence: CDR1 LGHDT, CDR2 YNNKEL (reference sequence). Trimming removed 5 bases from V and 4 bases from J; junction bases left unmatched: 8. The CDR3 region has the DNA TGTGCCAGCAGCTCCCCCGGGACAGGGGCGTACAATGAGCAGTTCTTC. Translated: CASSSPGTGAYNEQFF.

CDR3 nucleotide sequence: TGTGCCAGCAGTTACTCGCCCGAGGGTCACACAGCCAAAAACATTCAGTACTTC. This sequence encodes CASSYSPEGHTAKNIQYF. The chain has TRBV6-5 and TRBJ2-4; tentatively, D is TRBD2 (5 bases). Germline V CDR1 and CDR2: MNHEY, SVGAGI. The germline V and J ends were trimmed by 0 bases and 0 bases, with 15 bases remaining between them. The CDR3 loop spans 18 amino acids.

This clonotype appeared many times. This chain links TRBV6-5 with TRBJ1-1; TRBD1 agrees at 9 bases. This CDR3 region has 14 residues. The V gene's germline CDR1 is MNHEY and CDR2 SVGAGI. Trimming at V came to 7 bases and at J to 4 bases, leaving 7 bases not matched to a gene. The CDR3 coding sequence is TGTGCCAGCAACTCGGGACAGGGAGTCACTGAAGCTTTCTTT. It is translated as CASNSGQGVTEAFF.

The chain couples TRBV3-1 to TRBJ2-1; D remains ambiguous. CDR1 and CDR2 from the germline V gene are LGHDT and YNNKEL (reference sequence). V gave up 4 bases and J gave up 8 bases, with 9 bases separating them. This CDR3 comprises 12 residues. The CDR3 nucleotides read TGTGCCAGCAGCCTTCTGATCGATGAGCAGTTCTTC. Translation gives CASSLLIDEQFF.

This clonotype showed up just a few times. The V gene is TRBV12-3 or TRBV12-4, the J gene TRBJ2-1; possible D gene TRBD2, 7 bases. The CDR3 contains 15 residues. V gave up 5 bases and J gave up 7 bases, with 18 bases separating them. CDR3 residues: CASSRLGAGVNEQFF. The CDR3 coding sequence is TGTGCCAGCAGTCGACTGGGGGCGGGAGTTAATGAGCAGTTCTTC.

The rearrangement uses TRBV12-5 and TRBJ2-1; possible D gene TRBD2, 6 bases. From germline, CDR1 is LGHNT and CDR2 FRNRAP. V was pared by 6 bases and J by 1 base, with 16 bases between. CDR3 size: 16 residues. DNA for the CDR3: TGTGCTAGTGGAATGGGCGGGGCGGCTTCCTACAATGAGCAGTTCTTC. Translation: CASGMGGAASYNEQFF.

V gene TRBV5-4 combines with J gene TRBJ2-1, with 10 bases fitting TRBD2. V lost 0 bases and J lost 1; bases outside the gene matches: 10. Per germline, CDR1 SGHNT and CDR2 YYREEE (reference sequence). The CDR3 is 19 residues long. The CDR3 loop is CASSLGRSSGSPSYNEQFF. The CDR3 DNA reads as TGTGCCAGCAGCTTGGGGCGGTCTAGCGGGAGCCCATCCTACAATGAGCAGTTCTTC.

This clonotype occurred many times. The gene calls are TRBV9 and TRBJ1-1; D gene uncertain. Germline assignment: CDR1 SGDLS and CDR2 YYNGEE. Trimming left V 0 bases short and J 1 base short, with 10 bases between. The CDR3 runs 15 residues. CDR3 in amino acids: CASSVDADGNTEAFF. In DNA form, the CDR3 reads TGTGCCAGCAGCGTAGACGCGGACGGGAACACTGAAGCTTTCTTT.

This clonotype has at least ten counts. The chain employs TRBV20-1 and TRBJ2-3; D is ambiguous. The V end was cut by 0 bases, the J end by 2 bases, with 12 bases between. Looked up from germline, CDR1 is DFQATT and CDR2 is SNEGSKA (reference sequence). This CDR3 has 15 amino acids. DNA of the CDR3: TGCAGTGCTAGAGAATCCTGGGCCGACACAGATACGCAGTATTTT. Translating gives CSARESWADTDTQYF.

Many counts were recorded for this clonotype. The chain carries TRBV4-1 and TRBJ2-3, with TRBD1 matching over 9 bases. The length of the CDR3 is 15 residues. Trimming at V came to 3 bases and at J to 3 bases, leaving 4 bases not matched to a gene. CDR1 and CDR2 (germline): MGHRA, YSYEKL. DNA for the CDR3: TGCGCCAGCAGCCATCCCGGACAGGGGACAGATACGCAGTATTTT. This translates into CASSHPGQGTDTQYF.

In the case of this clonotype: This sequence may be a read error, since a much larger clone differs from it by one base. The CDR3 loop is CASSEYGGYLGSEAFF. The DNA for the CDR3 is TGTGCCAGCAGTGAATATGGGGGCTATCTGGGATCTGAAGCTTTCTTT. The chain recombines TRBV25-1 with TRBJ1-1, with TRBD1 as a possible D gene (6 bases). The CDR3 spans 16 residues. V lost 0 bases, J lost 6 bases, and 17 bases lay in between. The V gene's germline CDR1 is MGHDK and CDR2 SYGVNS.

This clonotype was detected only a few times. This chain joins TRBV9 and TRBJ1-5; no reliable D call. The germline V gene has CDR1 SGDLS and CDR2 YYNGEE. V lost 4 bases and J 5 bases, leaving 10 bases between the germline ends. The CDR3 extends over 13 amino acids. CDR3 coding DNA: TGTGCCAGCAGCTTAGGGAGGGATCAGCCCCAGCATTTT. It encodes CASSLGRDQPQHF.

This clonotype appeared a few times. The gene calls are TRBV2 and TRBJ2-3; D is undetermined. This CDR3 has 13 amino acids. Trimming shortened V by 8 bases and J by 3 bases, and 12 bases separated the two germline ends. Germline assignment: CDR1 SNHLY and CDR2 FYNNEI. The CDR3 sequence: CASGSGETDTQYF. The CDR3 region has the DNA TGTGCCAGCGGAAGTGGGGAAACAGATACGCAGTATTTT.

This clonotype was seen ten or more times. The chain employs TRBV20-1 and TRBJ1-4; TRBD1 matches 8 bases. Unmatched junction bases numbered 8, after V lost 3 bases and J lost 8 bases. Germline CDR1 is DFQATT and CDR2 is SNEGSKA (reference sequence). The CDR3 runs 14 residues. The CDR3 DNA is TGCAGTGCTAGCCCGACAGGGGAGCGGGAAAAACTGTTTTTT. It is translated as CSASPTGEREKLFF.

As to this clonotype: A read error may explain this, as a much larger clone is one base away. This sequence joins TRBV12-3 or TRBV12-4 and TRBJ1-6, with 7 bases lining up with TRBD1. V dropped 6 bases and J dropped 9; count of bases not matched to a gene: 11. The CDR3 has 15 residues. The CDR3, as DNA: TGTGCCAGCAGCCCAGGACAGGCAGACATTTCACCCCTCCACTTT. Its protein product is CASSPGQADISPLHF.

This clonotype turned up a few times. V usage is TRBV7-2 and J usage is TRBJ2-5, with 9 bases that match TRBD2. Germline V CDR1 and CDR2: SGHTA, FQGNSA. The trim removed 3 bases at V and 0 bases at J, leaving 8 bases unmatched. CDR3 size: 17 residues. As DNA, the CDR3 is TGTGCCAGCAGCTTCCGACTAGCGGAGGAGTACCAAGAGACCCAGTACTTC. It yields the protein CASSFRLAEEYQETQYF.